This T cell receptor beta chain was sequenced during a study of T cells and Merkel cell carcinoma outcomes. Study-level findings and limits: In Merkel cell carcinoma, repertoire and T-cell density reportedly predicted outcomes.

A word on this clone: Its antigen is still unknown.

The table came from immunoSEQ multiplex PCR; TCRdb's copy has only in-frame clones and leaves some out. The table has over 5,500 clones, 90% seen once. Material: tumor tissue from Merkel cell carcinoma. This TCR derives from a human donor with Merkel cell carcinoma.

Here the CDR3 reads CASSVGPSYTDTQYF. The CDR3 nucleotides read TGTGCCAGCAGCGTGGGGCCCTCATACACAGATACGCAGTATTTT. This rearrangement joins TRBV9 to TRBJ2-3; tentatively, D is TRBD1 (5 bases). Germline CDR1 is SGDLS and CDR2 is YYNGEE. This CDR3 has 15 residues. Trimming took off 2 bases at V and 2 bases at J, with 12 bases between the two ends.